The following is a TCR beta chain sequence with its context. The treatment denotes: some 19 received Ad26.COV2.S at low or high dose, single or two shots; about 5 received placebo; per-sample allocation not given. Specimens were obtained on day 63 following the first vaccine or placebo injection. The data were taken from a study of Ad26.COV2.S vaccination and SARS-CoV-2 variants. Germline loops: CDR1 GTSNPN, CDR2 SVGIG (reference sequence). The CDR3 contains 15 residues. Deletions cut 2 bases from V and 4 bases from J, with 17 bases between. The protocol was immunoSEQ multiplex PCR, while the TCRdb copy is restricted to in-frame clones and leaves out a portion. The sample consists of around 420,000 clones, 85% to 90% of them appearing once.

This TCR was recovered from a person aged 18-60 years who received the Ad26.COV2.S COVID-19 vaccine or a placebo. The chain couples TRBV30 to TRBJ1-2, with D possibly being TRBD1 (5 bases). The source was peripheral blood, collected in a trial of Ad26.COV2.S vaccine versus placebo. The CDR3 coding sequence is TGTGCCTGGAGTCGGGGGAACAGAGATTTCTATGGCTACACCTTC. Protein: CAWSRGNRDFYGYTF. Full variable domain (missing parts from reference TRBV30 and TRBJ1-2): SQTIHQWPATLVQPVGSPLSLECTVEGTSNPNLYWYRQAAGRGLQLLFYSVGIGQISSEVPQNLSASRPQDRQFILSSKKLLLSDSGFYLCAWSRGNRDFYGYTFGSGTRLTVV.